The 14 T cell receptor beta chains presented below share a single source sample, sequenced in a study of PD-1 blockade in mismatch repair-deficient tumors. Generated by immunoSEQ multiplex PCR, the TCRdb table keeps only in-frame clones and is missing some. The table lists about 130,000 clones, roughly 90% of them singletons. Sequenced material: peripheral blood, taken almost 74 weeks after starting pembrolizumab. Receptors were obtained from an adult with mismatch repair-deficient cancer.

V usage is TRBV7-8 and J usage is TRBJ2-7; 9 nucleotides line up with TRBD2. CDR3 length equals 15 residues. J was trimmed by 5 bases and V by 7 bases; bases with no gene match: 12. Germline CDR1 and CDR2: SGHVS and FQNEAQ. This chain's CDR3 is CASNPVGLAIHEQYF. The CDR3 DNA reads TGTGCCAGCAACCCCGTAGGACTAGCGATCCACGAGCAGTACTTC.

This clone showed up just a few times. Other DNA sequences within the sample encode an identical CDR3. J is TRBJ2-7 and V is TRBV19; TRBD1 agrees at 11 bases. The CDR3 extends over 14 amino acids. CDR1 and CDR2 from the germline V gene are LNHDA and SQIVND (reference sequence). Germline trimming cut 3 bases from V and 3 bases from J; bases unmatched to any gene: 1. CDR3 region: CASSMGQGGYEQYF. The CDR3 DNA follows: TGTGCCAGTAGTATGGGACAGGGGGGCTACGAGCAGTACTTC.

V is TRBV7-6 and J is TRBJ2-7, with D possibly TRBD2 on 5 matching bases. CDR1 is SGHVS, CDR2 FNYEAQ, per germline. Between the trimmed V and J ends, which lost 5 bases and 0 bases, there was a span of 17 bases. This CDR3 region has 16 residues. In nucleotides, the CDR3 is TGTGCCAGCAGCAAAGGCTTGTGGAGGACCTCCTACGAGCAGTACTTC. Amino acid sequence: CASSKGLWRTSYEQYF.

The count of this clone is one. The chain couples TRBV7-2 to TRBJ2-7, with a weak D call TRBD2 (5 bases). Trimming stripped 3 bases from V and 0 bases from J, with 9 bases between. This CDR3 has 14 amino acids. The germline gives CDR1 SGHTA, CDR2 FQGNSA. CDR3 sequence (DNA): TGTGCCAGCAGCTTCGTGGGGAGCTCCTACGAGCAGTACTTC. Protein product: CASSFVGSSYEQYF.

The V gene is TRBV29-1, the J gene TRBJ2-1, with TRBD2 identical over 8 bases. The CDR3 covers 20 residues. After removal of 1 base from V and 4 bases from J, the junction contained 21 bases not matched to a gene. The germline V gene encodes CDR1 SQVTM and CDR2 ANQGSEA. In DNA, the CDR3 is TGCAGCGTTGAAGCAAAGGGAAAAACTAGCGGCGGCCGGGGGTACAATGAGCAGTTCTTC. Its protein is CSVEAKGKTSGGRGYNEQFF.

J is TRBJ1-1 and V is TRBV6-5; 7 positions agree with TRBD1. Trimming at V came to 5 bases and at J to 5 bases, leaving 8 bases not matched to a gene. The CDR3 is 14 amino acids. Germline CDR1 reads MNHEY; CDR2 reads SVGAGI. The CDR3 DNA follows: TGTGCCAGCAGTGGCAGACAGGGTCAAACTGAAGCTTTCTTT. This codes for CASSGRQGQTEAFF.

This rearrangement joins TRBV27 to TRBJ2-1, with D unresolved. V dropped 5 bases and J dropped 3 bases, with 11 bases sitting between them. The length of the CDR3 is 14 residues. The V gene's germline CDR1 is MNHEY and CDR2 SMNVEV (reference sequence). CDR3 region: CASSISPGYNEQFF. In nucleotides, the CDR3 is TGTGCCAGCAGTATAAGTCCAGGCTACAATGAGCAGTTCTTC.

The V gene is TRBV4-2, the J gene TRBJ2-3; 8 bases align to TRBD2. The germline V gene encodes CDR1 LGHNA and CDR2 YNFKEQ. Germline trimming cut 0 bases from V and 5 bases from J; bases unmatched to any gene: 7. The CDR3 has 16 amino acids. CDR3 coding DNA: TGTGCCAGCAGCCAAGAGGAGCGGGAGTGGGGAGATACGCAGTATTTT. Amino acid sequence: CASSQEEREWGDTQYF.

This rearrangement joins TRBV5-1 to TRBJ2-6; D might be TRBD1 (5 bases). The CDR3 is 17 amino acids. The germline V gene has CDR1 SGHRS and CDR2 YFSETQ. The ends were cut back, 3 bases at V and 0 bases at J, with 13 bases in the middle. CDR3 DNA: TGCGCCAGCAGCTCCGCTAGGGGCCGCTCTGGGGCCAACGTCCTGACTTTC. Translated: CASSSARGRSGANVLTF.

This chain joins TRBV4-1 and TRBJ2-5; 7 nucleotides match TRBD2. With 0 bases clipped from V and 4 bases from J, the junction kept 5 bases outside the gene matches. The CDR3 totals 15 residues. Germline CDR1 and CDR2: MGHRA and YSYEKL. The chain's CDR3 is CASSQEGGRGETQYF. The CDR3 DNA follows: TGCGCCAGCAGCCAAGAGGGCGGGAGAGGAGAGACCCAGTACTTC.

V usage is TRBV5-1 and J usage is TRBJ2-7; 9 bases line up with TRBD1. This CDR3 comprises 14 residues. J was trimmed by 3 bases and V by 1 base; bases with no gene match: 2. CDR1 and CDR2 from the germline V gene are SGHRS and YFSETQ. The CDR3 loop reads CASSLTGGFYEQYF. The CDR3, as DNA: TGCGCCAGCAGCTTGACAGGGGGCTTCTACGAGCAGTACTTC.

The chain is built from TRBV7-9 and TRBJ1-2; no clear D gene. Trimming took off 2 bases at V and 3 bases at J, with 4 bases between the two ends. The CDR3 loop spans 12 amino acids. In germline, CDR1 is SEHNR, CDR2 FQNEAQ (reference sequence). CDR3 coding DNA: TGTGCCAGCAGCTTACAAGACTATGGCTACACCTTC. Translating gives CASSLQDYGYTF.

The chain recombines TRBV11-2 with TRBJ2-3; perhaps TRBD2 as D (5 bases). CDR1 and CDR2 from the germline V gene are SGHAT and FQNNGV. The CDR3 is 13 residues long. The V end lost 6 bases, the J end lost 2 bases, and 9 bases lay between the germline ends. The CDR3 DNA reads as TGTGCCAGCAGGAGCGGTGCCACAGATACGCAGTATTTT. Its translation: CASRSGATDTQYF.

The chain joins TRBV11-2 to TRBJ2-5, with D unresolved. From germline, CDR1 is SGHAT and CDR2 FQNNGV. Trimming removed 1 base from V and 2 bases from J, with 5 bases in between. This CDR3 has 13 residues. The CDR3 loop reads CASSLGPQETQYF. In DNA form, the CDR3 reads TGTGCCAGCAGCTTAGGACCACAAGAGACCCAGTACTTC.